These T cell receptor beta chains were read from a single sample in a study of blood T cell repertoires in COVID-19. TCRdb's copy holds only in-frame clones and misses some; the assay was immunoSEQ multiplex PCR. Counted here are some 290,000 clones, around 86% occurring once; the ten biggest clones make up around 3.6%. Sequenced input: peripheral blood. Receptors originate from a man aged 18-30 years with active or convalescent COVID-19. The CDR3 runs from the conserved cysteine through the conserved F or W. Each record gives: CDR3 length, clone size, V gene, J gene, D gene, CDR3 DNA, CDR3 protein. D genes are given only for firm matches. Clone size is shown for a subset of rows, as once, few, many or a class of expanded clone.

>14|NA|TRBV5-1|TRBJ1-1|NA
TGCGCCAGCAGGACGAGGGAAGGGGGCACTGAAGCTTTCTTT
CASRTREGGTEAFF
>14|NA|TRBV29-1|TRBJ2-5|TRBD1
TGCAGCGGCCGGACAGGGGCCATCCAAGAGACCCAGTACTTC
CSGRTGAIQETQYF
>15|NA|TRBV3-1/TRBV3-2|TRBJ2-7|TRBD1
TGTGCCAGCACCAAAGATGGACAGGGGATCGACGAGCAGTACTTC
CASTKDGQGIDEQYF
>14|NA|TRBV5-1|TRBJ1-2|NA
TGCGCCAGCAGCTCCCAACAGGGATTGGACGGCTACACCTTC
CASSSQQGLDGYTF
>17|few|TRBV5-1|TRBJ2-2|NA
TGCGCCAGCAGCTTGGAGGGCAGGGCGTCGGACACCGGGGAGCTGTTTTTT
CASSLEGRASDTGELFF
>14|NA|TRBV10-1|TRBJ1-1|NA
TGCGCCAGCAAACGGAGCAGGGAGGGCACTGAAGCTTTCTTT
CASKRSREGTEAFF
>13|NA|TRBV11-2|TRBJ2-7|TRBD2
TGTGCCAGCAGCCGGACTAGCGCCTACGAGCAGTACTTC
CASSRTSAYEQYF
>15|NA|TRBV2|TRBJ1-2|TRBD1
TGTGCCAGCAGCACCCGACAGGGGGCGGACTATGGCTACACCTTC
CASSTRQGADYGYTF
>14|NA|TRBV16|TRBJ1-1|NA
TGTGCCAGCAGCCCCGGGGGGGGGAACACTGAAGCTTTCTTT
CASSPGGGNTEAFF
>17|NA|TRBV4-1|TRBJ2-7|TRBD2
TGCGCCAGCAGCCAAGAGGCGGAGACTAGCCCCCTCTACGAGCAGTACTTC
CASSQEAETSPLYEQYF
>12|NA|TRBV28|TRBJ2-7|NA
TGTGCCAGCAGTTTCGGGTCCTACGAGCAGTACTTC
CASSFGSYEQYF
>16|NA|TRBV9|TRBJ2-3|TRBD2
TGTGCCAGCAGCGTATCGCCTAGCGGGGGGGTAGATACGCAGTATTTT
CASSVSPSGGVDTQYF
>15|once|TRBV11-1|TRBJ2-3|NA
TGTGCCAGCAGCTTTTCTCTCGGGGTAACAGATACGCAGTATTTT
CASSFSLGVTDTQYF
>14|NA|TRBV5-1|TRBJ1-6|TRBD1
TGCGCCAGCACCTCCGGGACAGAAAATTCACCCCTCCACTTT
CASTSGTENSPLHF
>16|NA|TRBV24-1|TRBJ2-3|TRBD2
TGTGCCACCAGTGCCGCCGGACTAGGACGGGACGATACGCAGTATTTT
CATSAAGLGRDDTQYF
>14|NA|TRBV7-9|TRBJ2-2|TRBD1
TGTGCCACTAACTACGAGGGGGCGTTCGGGGAGCTGTTTTTT
CATNYEGAFGELFF
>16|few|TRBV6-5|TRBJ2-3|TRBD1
TGTGCCAGCAGTTACTCGAGAGGGGGCTTCACAGATACGCAGTATTTT
CASSYSRGGFTDTQYF
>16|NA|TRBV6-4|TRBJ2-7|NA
TGTGCCAGCAGTGAGTCCCGGGAGACGGGTGTAGGCGAGCAGTACTTC
CASSESRETGVGEQYF
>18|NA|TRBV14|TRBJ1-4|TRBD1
TGTGCCAGCAGCCAGCACGGGACAGGTCTTATTTCTAATGAAAAACTGTTTTTT
CASSQHGTGLISNEKLFF
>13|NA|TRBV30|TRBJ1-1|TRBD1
TGTGCCTGGAGCGACACAGGGGGCACTGAAGCTTTCTTT
CAWSDTGGTEAFF